A single sample gave rise to the 5 T cell receptor beta chains below, sequenced in a study of T-cell reconstitution after alpha-beta-depleted transplantation in children. Unique molecular identifiers were incorporated when the TCRbeta library was constructed. MiXCR, applied by TCRdb to the PCR reads, yields one record per CDR3 protein. This sample has 440,000 or so distinct CDR3 sequences, with over 40% found just once. Sequencing was performed on PBMCs, taken before TCRalphabeta/CD19-depleted stem cell transplant. These TCRs come from a girl aged 2 to 10 with aplastic anemia, due to receive a stem cell transplant.

This clonotype was picked up a small number of times. The chain employs TRBV11-1 and TRBJ2-1; 11 nucleotides align to TRBD2. The CDR3 consists of 18 residues. V shed 2 bases, J shed 8 bases, and the junction held 14 bases outside the gene matches. CDR1 is SGHAT and CDR2 is FQDESV in the germline V gene (reference sequence). CDR3 nucleotide sequence: TGTGCCAGCAGCTTAAATAGAAGGTCGGGACTAGCGGCTGATGAGCAGTTCTTC. Translation gives CASSLNRRSGLAADEQFF.

This clonotype has more than one count but fewer than ten. The chain recombines TRBV20-1 with TRBJ2-1; TRBD1 might be the D (6 bases). CDR1 and CDR2 from the germline V gene are DFQATT and SNEGSKA (reference sequence). This CDR3 region has 16 residues. Trimming pared 1 base from V and 3 bases from J, leaving 16 bases between. The CDR3 reads CSARGAPTGYYNEQFF. The DNA for the CDR3 is TGCAGTGCTAGAGGGGCCCCAACAGGGTACTACAATGAGCAGTTCTTC.

The rearrangement joins TRBV27 to TRBJ2-1; 12 bases align to TRBD2. V shed 0 bases, J shed 5 bases, and the junction held 8 bases outside the gene matches. CDR3 length: 18 amino acids. Germline CDR1 MNHEY, CDR2 SMNVEV (reference sequence). The DNA for the CDR3 is TGTGCCAGCAGTTTATCCCCGTGGACTAGCGGGATGGACAATGAGCAGTTCTTC. This codes for CASSLSPWTSGMDNEQFF.

The chain joins TRBV20-1 to TRBJ1-5, with unresolved D. CDR3 size: 17 residues. The germline V gene has CDR1 DFQATT and CDR2 SNEGSKA (reference sequence). V gave up 3 bases and J gave up 0 bases, with 18 bases separating them. CDR3 bases: TGCAGTGCTAGTCGCCCATTTGGCGACGATAGCAATCAGCCCCAGCATTTT. Its translation is CSASRPFGDDSNQPQHF.

This clonotype was counted a single time. The chain has TRBV5-1 and TRBJ2-3, with a weak D call TRBD2 (5 bases). V was shortened by 4 bases and J by 1 base, with 16 bases between the two germline ends. The CDR3 sequence is 16 residues long. The germline CDR1 and CDR2 sequences are SGHRS and YFSETQ. The CDR3 nucleotides are TGCGCCAGCAGCGTCGACCCCGGAGCGGGCACAGATACGCAGTATTTT. Amino acids: CASSVDPGAGTDTQYF.